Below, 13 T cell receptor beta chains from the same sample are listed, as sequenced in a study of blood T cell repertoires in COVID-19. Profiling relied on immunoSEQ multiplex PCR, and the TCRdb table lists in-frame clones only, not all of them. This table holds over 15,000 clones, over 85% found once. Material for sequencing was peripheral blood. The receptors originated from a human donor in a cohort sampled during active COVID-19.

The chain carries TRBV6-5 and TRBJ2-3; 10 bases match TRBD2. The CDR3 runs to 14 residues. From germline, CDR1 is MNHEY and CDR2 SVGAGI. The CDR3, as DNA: TGTGCTTCCTCAGAGGCTAGCGGGAGCTATACGCAGTATTTT. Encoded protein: CASSEASGSYTQYF.

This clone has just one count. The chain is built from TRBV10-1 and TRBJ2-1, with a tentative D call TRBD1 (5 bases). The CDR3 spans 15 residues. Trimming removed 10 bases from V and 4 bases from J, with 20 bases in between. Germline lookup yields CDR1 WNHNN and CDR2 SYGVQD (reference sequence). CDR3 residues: CATSPWGVGYNEQFF. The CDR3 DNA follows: TGCGCCACCTCTCCCTGGGGCGTCGGGTACAATGAGCAGTTCTTC.

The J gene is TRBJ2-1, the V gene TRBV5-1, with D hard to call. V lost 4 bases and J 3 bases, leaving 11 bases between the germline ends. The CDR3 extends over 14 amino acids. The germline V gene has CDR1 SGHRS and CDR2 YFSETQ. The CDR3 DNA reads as TGCGCCAGCAGCCCAACCGCAGGCTACAATGAGCAGTTCTTC. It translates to CASSPTAGYNEQFF.

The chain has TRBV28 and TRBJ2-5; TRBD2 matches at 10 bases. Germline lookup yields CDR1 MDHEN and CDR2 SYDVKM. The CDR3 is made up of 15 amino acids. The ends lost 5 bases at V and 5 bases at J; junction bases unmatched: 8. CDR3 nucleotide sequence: TGTGCCAGCAGTCTAGCGGGAGAATATGAGGAGACCCAGTACTTC. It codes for CASSLAGEYEETQYF. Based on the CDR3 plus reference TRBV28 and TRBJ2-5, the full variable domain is DVKVTQSSRYLVKRTGEKVFLECVQDMDHENMFWYRQDPGLGLRLIYFSYDVKMKEKGDIPEGYSVSREKKERFSLILESASTNQTSMYLCASSLAGEYEETQYFGPGTRLLVL.

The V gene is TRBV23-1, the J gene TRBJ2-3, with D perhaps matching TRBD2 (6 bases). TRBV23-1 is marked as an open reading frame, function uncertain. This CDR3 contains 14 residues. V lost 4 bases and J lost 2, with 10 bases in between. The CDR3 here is CASSPRGTTDTQYF. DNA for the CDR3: TGCGCCAGCAGTCCACGCGGGACCACAGATACGCAGTATTTT.

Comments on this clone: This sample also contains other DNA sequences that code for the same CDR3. DNA for the CDR3: TGTGCCAGTAGCCCCGGGACAGGGCTCTCCTACGAGCAGTACTTC. Residues: CASSPGTGLSYEQYF. The V call is TRBV19, the J call TRBJ2-7; 9 bases map to TRBD1. V lost 6 bases to trimming and J lost 0 bases; unmatched junction nucleotides: 6. Germline CDR1 is LNHDA and CDR2 is SQIVND (reference sequence). This CDR3 comprises 15 residues.

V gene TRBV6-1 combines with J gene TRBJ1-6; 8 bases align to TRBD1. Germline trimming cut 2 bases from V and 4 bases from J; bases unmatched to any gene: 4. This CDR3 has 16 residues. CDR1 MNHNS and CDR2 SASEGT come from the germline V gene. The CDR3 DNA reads TGTGCCAGCAGTGAACAGGGGGCAGATTATAATTCACCCCTCCACTTT. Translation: CASSEQGADYNSPLHF.

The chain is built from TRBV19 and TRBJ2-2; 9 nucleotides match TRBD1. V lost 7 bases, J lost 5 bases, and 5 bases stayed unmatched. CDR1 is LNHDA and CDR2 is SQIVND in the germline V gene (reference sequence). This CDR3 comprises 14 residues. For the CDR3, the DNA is TGTGCCAGTATCCGACAGGGGGGGACCGGGGAGCTGTTTTTT. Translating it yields CASIRQGGTGELFF.

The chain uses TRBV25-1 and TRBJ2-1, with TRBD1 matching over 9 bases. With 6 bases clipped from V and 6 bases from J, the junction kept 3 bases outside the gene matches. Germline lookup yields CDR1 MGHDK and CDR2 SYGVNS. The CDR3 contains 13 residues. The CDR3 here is CASRGTGSNEQFF. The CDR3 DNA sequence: TGTGCCAGCAGAGGGACAGGGAGCAATGAGCAGTTCTTC.

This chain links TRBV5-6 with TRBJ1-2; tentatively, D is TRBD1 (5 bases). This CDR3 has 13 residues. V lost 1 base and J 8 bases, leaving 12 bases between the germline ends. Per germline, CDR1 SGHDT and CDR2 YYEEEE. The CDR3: CASSLSQGSGYTF. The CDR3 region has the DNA TGTGCCAGCAGCTTGTCCCAGGGTAGCGGCTACACCTTC.

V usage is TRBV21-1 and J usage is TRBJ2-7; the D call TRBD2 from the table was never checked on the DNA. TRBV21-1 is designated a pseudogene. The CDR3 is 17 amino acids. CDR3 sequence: CASSKDRGEGGRYEQYF. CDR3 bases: TGTGCCAGCAGCAAAGATCGAGGAGAGGGGGGGCGCTACGAGCAGTACTTC.

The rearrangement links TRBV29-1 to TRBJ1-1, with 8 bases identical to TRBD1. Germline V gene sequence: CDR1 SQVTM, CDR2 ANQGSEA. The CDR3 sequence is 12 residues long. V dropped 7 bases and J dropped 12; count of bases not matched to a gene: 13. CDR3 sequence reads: CSADRGRIGTFF. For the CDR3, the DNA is TGCAGCGCCGACAGGGGACGGATTGGAACTTTCTTT.

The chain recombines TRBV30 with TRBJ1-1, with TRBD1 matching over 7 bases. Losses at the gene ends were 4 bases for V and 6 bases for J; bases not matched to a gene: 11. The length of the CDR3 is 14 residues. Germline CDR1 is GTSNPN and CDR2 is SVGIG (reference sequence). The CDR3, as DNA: TGTGCCTGGATCCGGACAGGCAAGAGTTCTGAAGCTTTCTTT. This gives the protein CAWIRTGKSSEAFF.